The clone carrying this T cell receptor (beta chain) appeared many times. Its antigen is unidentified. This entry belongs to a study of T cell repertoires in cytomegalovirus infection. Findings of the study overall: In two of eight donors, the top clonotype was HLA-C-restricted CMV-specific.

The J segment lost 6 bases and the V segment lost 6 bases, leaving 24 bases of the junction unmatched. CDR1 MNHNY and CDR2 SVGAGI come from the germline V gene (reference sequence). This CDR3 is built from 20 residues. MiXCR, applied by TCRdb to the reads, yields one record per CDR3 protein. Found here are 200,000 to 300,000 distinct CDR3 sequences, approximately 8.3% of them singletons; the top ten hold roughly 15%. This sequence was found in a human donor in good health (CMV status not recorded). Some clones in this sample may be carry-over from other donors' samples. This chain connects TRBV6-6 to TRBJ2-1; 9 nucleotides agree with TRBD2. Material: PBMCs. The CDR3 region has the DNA TGTGCCAGCAGCACCTCACCCGGGCGGGGGGGCCTAGTCCGCAGCAATGAGCAGTTCTTC. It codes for CASSTSPGRGGLVRSNEQFF.